This passage covers 9 T cell receptor beta chains from one sample sequenced in a study of T cells expressing NK-cell markers. TCRdb reprocessed the 5' RACE reads and reports one entry per CDR3 protein, with no DNA. There are 2,200 or so distinct CDR3 sequences in the sample, with 60% to 80% held by the top ten. The sequenced material came from blood T cells: a sorted CD56 or NKG2C T cell subset, CD4+ or CD8+ T cells, or bulk PBMC T cells (not recorded which). Source of these receptors: a woman aged 18 to 35 in good health.

This clonotype is labeled medium-sized based on frequency. This chain's CDR3 is CATSRGTGESETQYF. The gene calls are TRBV15 and TRBJ2-5; TCRdb selects TRBD1, and the lack of DNA leaves this call unchecked. Germline CDR1 LNHNV, CDR2 YYDKDF (reference sequence). CDR3 length equals 15 residues.

In terms of frequency, this clonotype is medium-sized. V gene TRBV6-4 combines with J gene TRBJ2-3; TCRdb designates TRBD1, a call that cannot be tested without DNA. The CDR3 consists of 15 residues. Germline V gives CDR1 MRHNA, CDR2 SNTAGT. The CDR3 loop reads CASSDSTGPGDTQYF.

According to its frequency, this clonotype is medium-sized. The chain joins TRBV6-2 or TRBV6-3 to TRBJ2-3; as DNA is missing, the TRBD2 call by TCRdb cannot be tested. From germline, CDR1 is MNHEY and CDR2 SVGEGT. The CDR3 extends over 15 amino acids. The CDR3 sequence: CASSPSGGSPDTQYF.

This chain joins TRBV6-2 or TRBV6-3 and TRBJ1-1; checking the TCRdb D call of TRBD1 is not possible without DNA. CDR1 MNHEY and CDR2 SVGEGT come from the germline V gene. This CDR3 contains 17 residues. The CDR3 sequence: CASSYSTQGSGHTEAFF.

This chain connects TRBV4-3 to TRBJ1-1; TCRdb indicates TRBD1, and absent DNA this call remains unverified. The CDR3 is 17 amino acids. Germline V gives CDR1 LGHNA, CDR2 YSLEER. CDR3 residues: CASSQDSQGGPERAAFF.

The chain couples TRBV4-1 to TRBJ2-5; TCRdb's D call of TRBD1 is untestable without DNA. Germline V gene data show CDR1 as MGHRA and CDR2 as YSYEKL. The length of the CDR3 is 13 residues. The CDR3 sequence is CATSGSGQETQYF.

This chain joins TRBV12-1 and TRBJ2-7; the D call from TCRdb, TRBD2, cannot be confirmed without DNA. TRBV12-1 corresponds to a pseudogene. This CDR3 is 15 amino acids long. CDR3 sequence: CASATSGRAHPEQYF.

V gene TRBV20-1 combines with J gene TRBJ2-1; TCRdb selects TRBD2, and the lack of DNA leaves this call unchecked. CDR1 and CDR2 (germline): DFQATT, SNEGSKA (reference sequence). The CDR3 runs to 14 residues. The CDR3 sequence: CSALGTSGYNEQFF.

The chain recombines TRBV7-9 with TRBJ2-3. The CDR3 is 14 amino acids. Germline V gives CDR1 SEHNR, CDR2 FQNEAQ (reference sequence). The CDR3 loop reads CASSLTYGTDTQYF.